This T cell receptor (beta chain) originates from a study of blood T cell repertoires in COVID-19. Across the whole study: Specimens from acute and convalescent COVID-19 originated in the United States, Italy and Spain. T cells, B-cell-depleted T cells, or PBMCs supplied cDNA or gDNA.

V lost 3 bases, J lost 7 bases, and 7 bases stayed unmatched. This CDR3 spans 14 amino acids. Germline CDR1 SGHTA, CDR2 FQGTGA. Original processing methods: Amplification of reference gene primers provided the estimated nucleated cell counts. Sequencing was performed with immunoSEQ multiplex PCR; in TCRdb, only in-frame clones are kept and a portion is missing. V and J calls and clone size are those listed in that table; D and trimming were worked out from the DNA. The repertoire holds under 450,000 clones, with about 88% as singletons. Enrollment of patients from Seattle took place during active infection, with longitudinal follow-up.

This rearrangement joins TRBV7-3 to TRBJ2-7; TRBD1 aligns across 9 bases. The sample consisted of peripheral blood. The sequence was collected from a middle-aged woman with COVID-19, enrolled during active disease. In nucleotides, the CDR3 is TGTGCCAGCAGCTTGCACAGGGGGCCGGGGGAGCAGTACTTC. Translated, it gives CASSLHRGPGEQYF.